These 28 T cell receptor beta chains came from one sample sequenced in a study of T cell changes during pregnancy in multiple sclerosis. Repertoires were generated with immunoSEQ multiplex PCR, while TCRdb's copy carries only in-frame clones and drops some. The table shows about 72,000 clones, with 91% occurring only once. Sequenced here: peripheral blood, sampled in the third trimester of pregnancy. The receptors originated from a female donor in good health, enrolled as a control in a pregnancy study.

The chain has TRBV2 and TRBJ1-1, with D possibly TRBD1 on 6 matching bases. The CDR3 is made up of 14 amino acids. The V and J ends lost 5 bases and 8 bases respectively, with 18 bases between them. In germline, CDR1 is SNHLY, CDR2 FYNNEI. CDR3 nucleotide sequence: TGTGCCAGCAGTCAAGACGTGACAGGTATGGAAGCTTTCTTT. This codes for CASSQDVTGMEAFF.

The chain carries TRBV7-9 and TRBJ1-2; D unclear. The V end lost 3 bases, the J end lost 6 bases, and 14 bases lay between the germline ends. Germline assignment: CDR1 SEHNR and CDR2 FQNEAQ (reference sequence). The CDR3 has 14 residues. CDR3 nucleotides: TGTGCCAGCAGCTTTCCCGCAGTCGAAAATGGCTACACCTTC. Translated: CASSFPAVENGYTF.

The chain recombines TRBV19 with TRBJ1-5; no firm D call. The CDR3 sequence is 15 residues long. Germline assignment: CDR1 LNHDA and CDR2 SQIVND (reference sequence). The V and J ends lost 0 bases and 6 bases respectively, with 12 bases between them. CDR3 DNA: TGTGCCAGTAGTATAGATCCCGAGGGAACTCAGCCCCAGCATTTT. Encoded protein: CASSIDPEGTQPQHF.

The chain employs TRBV19 and TRBJ1-2; 7 nucleotides align to TRBD1. This CDR3 spans 12 amino acids. Germline CDR1 LNHDA, CDR2 SQIVND (reference sequence). J gave up 2 bases and V 8 bases, and 2 bases lay outside the gene matches. The CDR3 DNA reads as TGTGCCAGTGCACAGGGGAACTATGGCTACACCTTC. Protein: CASAQGNYGYTF. The full variable domain, in which reference TRBV19 and TRBJ1-2 provide the parts outside the CDR3, is DGGITQSPKYLFRKEGQNVTLSCEQNLNHDAMYWYRQDPGQGLRLIYYSQIVNDFQKGDIAEGYSVSREKKESFPLTVTSAQKNPTAFYLCASAQGNYGYTFGSGTRLTVV.

The chain employs TRBV4-1 and TRBJ2-2; 7 positions agree with TRBD2. Looked up from germline, CDR1 is MGHRA and CDR2 is YSYEKL. The ends lost 2 bases at V and 5 bases at J; junction bases unmatched: 8. This CDR3 has 16 residues. In nucleotides, the CDR3 is TGCGCCAGCAGCCAAATTCGACTAGCTGGGACCGGGGAGCTGTTTTTT. The encoded protein is CASSQIRLAGTGELFF.

The V gene is TRBV28, the J gene TRBJ1-3; D is possibly TRBD1 (5 bases). Between the trimmed V and J ends, which lost 7 bases and 4 bases, there was a span of 14 bases. Per the germline V gene, CDR1 is MDHEN and CDR2 is SYDVKM. The CDR3 loop spans 14 amino acids. The CDR3 spells CASTSAGSGNTIYF. The CDR3 DNA reads TGTGCCAGCACTTCGGCAGGGTCCGGAAACACCATATATTTT.

The V and J genes are TRBV6-5 and TRBJ2-5; 13 bases line up with TRBD2. Germline CDR1 and CDR2: MNHEY and SVGAGI. V lost 6 bases, J lost 4 bases, and 5 bases stayed unmatched. CDR3 length: 15 amino acids. The CDR3 region has the DNA TGTGCCAGCAGCCCACGGACTAGCGGGAGAGAGACCCAGTACTTC. It is translated as CASSPRTSGRETQYF.

The chain uses TRBV5-6 and TRBJ1-1, with D hard to call. Germline V gene lookup returns CDR1 SGHDT and CDR2 YYEEEE. Trimming removed 0 bases at V and 4 bases at J, with 7 bases between. The CDR3 contains 13 residues. CDR3 loop: CASSLGSVTEAFF. The CDR3 DNA reads TGTGCCAGCAGCTTGGGTTCAGTCACTGAAGCTTTCTTT.

The chain links TRBV5-6 to TRBJ1-1; D unclear. V gave up 2 bases and J gave up 7 bases, with 9 bases separating them. The germline CDR1 and CDR2 sequences are SGHDT and YYEEEE. This CDR3 contains 12 residues. The CDR3 DNA sequence: TGTGCCAGCAGCTTACAAGACTATGAAGCTTTCTTT. Protein sequence: CASSLQDYEAFF.

This chain uses TRBV6-1 with TRBJ1-1; D remains ambiguous. The germline V gene has CDR1 MNHNS and CDR2 SASEGT. This CDR3 region has 13 residues. V lost 0 bases and J lost 11, with 13 bases in between. The CDR3 region is CASSEAPGISAFF. The CDR3 region has the DNA TGTGCCAGCAGTGAAGCGCCGGGGATTTCGGCTTTCTTT.

The genes are TRBV21-1 and TRBJ1-2. TRBV21-1 is annotated as a pseudogene. CDR3 size: 16 residues. CDR3 region: CASSKARGGEGGGYTF. In DNA, the CDR3 is TGTGCCAGCAGCAAAGCGCGGGGGGGGGAGGGAGGTGGCTACACCTTC.

The chain couples TRBV6-1 to TRBJ1-1; D gene unclear. Trimming pared 0 bases from V and 10 bases from J, leaving 21 bases between. Per germline, CDR1 MNHNS and CDR2 SASEGT. The CDR3 runs to 16 residues. The chain's CDR3 is CASSEAGSPSIVRAFF. The CDR3 DNA is TGTGCCAGCAGTGAAGCCGGCAGCCCTAGCATTGTTCGAGCTTTCTTT.

The rearrangement links TRBV18 to TRBJ2-3, with a possible D match to TRBD2 (6 bases). V lost 2 bases to trimming and J lost 4 bases, with 13 bases between them. This CDR3 region has 15 residues. CDR1 KGHSH and CDR2 LQKENI come from the germline V gene. In nucleotides, the CDR3 is TGTGCCAGCTCACCAAGACGGGAGAACTCAGATACGCAGTATTTT. Translating gives CASSPRRENSDTQYF.

V usage is TRBV9 and J usage is TRBJ2-1, with D perhaps TRBD2 (6 bases). V dropped 0 bases and J dropped 2 bases, with 6 bases sitting between them. The CDR3 contains 14 residues. The germline V gene encodes CDR1 SGDLS and CDR2 YYNGEE. CDR3 bases: TGTGCCAGCAGCGTAGCGGGAGCCTACAATGAGCAGTTCTTC. Translating gives CASSVAGAYNEQFF.

V gene TRBV30 combines with J gene TRBJ2-2; TRBD2 is a possible D gene (5 bases). Germline loops: CDR1 GTSNPN, CDR2 SVGIG (reference sequence). With 7 bases removed from V and 6 bases from J, the gap between germline ends came to 15 bases. The CDR3 runs 13 residues. CDR3 in DNA: TGTGCCTCAACCTCCACTAGGCCCGGGGAGCTGTTTTTT. Protein product: CASTSTRPGELFF.

The J gene is TRBJ2-3, the V gene TRBV25-1; D is ambiguous. Between the trimmed V and J ends, which lost 3 bases and 0 bases, there was a span of 13 bases. CDR1 and CDR2 from the germline V gene are MGHDK and SYGVNS. The CDR3 has 16 amino acids. The CDR3 nucleotides are TGTGCCAGCAGTGACCAGGCCGCCTCTAGCACAGATACGCAGTATTTT. It codes for CASSDQAASSTDTQYF.

The sample holds one count of this clone. V usage is TRBV7-2 and J usage is TRBJ2-3; D remains unclear. The CDR3 runs to 13 residues. V was trimmed by 2 bases and J by 1 base, leaving 4 bases between them. CDR1 and CDR2 from the germline V gene are SGHTA and FQGNSA. The CDR3 spells CASSLLGTDTQYF. CDR3 sequence (DNA): TGTGCCAGCAGCTTACTCGGCACAGATACGCAGTATTTT.

The J gene is TRBJ2-7, the V gene TRBV27, with D possibly matching TRBD2 (6 bases). Per the germline V gene, CDR1 is MNHEY and CDR2 is SMNVEV (reference sequence). The CDR3 sequence is 15 residues long. V lost 6 bases, J lost 2 bases, and 17 bases lay in between. The CDR3 here is CASRQIPGLPYEQYF. The DNA of the CDR3 is TGTGCCAGCAGGCAGATTCCGGGACTTCCCTACGAGCAGTACTTC.

The table lists this clone with a few counts. This chain joins TRBV5-1 and TRBJ1-1; D remains ambiguous. Germline V CDR1 and CDR2: SGHRS, YFSETQ. The CDR3 loop spans 14 amino acids. V dropped 1 base and J dropped 0 bases, with 7 bases sitting between them. CDR3 sequence reads: CASSLFQMNTEAFF. In DNA form, the CDR3 reads TGCGCCAGCAGCTTGTTTCAGATGAACACTGAAGCTTTCTTT.

The chain couples TRBV6-5 to TRBJ1-4; D perhaps matches TRBD1 (6 bases). Germline V lookup: CDR1 MNHEY, CDR2 SVGAGI. Trimming took off 0 bases at V and 7 bases at J, with 6 bases between the two ends. This CDR3 has 13 residues. This CDR3 is CASSYSTGEKLFF. CDR3 DNA: TGTGCCAGCAGTTACTCGACAGGTGAAAAACTGTTTTTT.

V usage is TRBV6-4 and J usage is TRBJ1-4; 9 bases are a match to TRBD1. Losses at the gene ends were 5 bases for V and 4 bases for J; bases not matched to a gene: 8. The germline V gene has CDR1 MRHNA and CDR2 SNTAGT. The length of the CDR3 is 16 residues. The CDR3 DNA sequence: TGTGCCAGCAGTCCAGGGACAGGGAGAATTAATGAAAAACTGTTTTTT. The encoded protein is CASSPGTGRINEKLFF.

The CDR3 sequence: CASSLTGRWGTDTQYF. CDR3 nucleotide sequence: TGTGCCAGCAGTCTTACAGGGCGGTGGGGCACAGATACGCAGTATTTT. The chain combines TRBV27 with TRBJ2-3; tentatively, D is TRBD1 (6 bases). The CDR3 totals 16 residues. Trimming removed 5 bases at V and 1 base at J, with 16 bases between. Germline V CDR1 and CDR2: MNHEY, SMNVEV (reference sequence).

The chain joins TRBV19 to TRBJ2-3; 7 bases map to TRBD1. The V gene's germline CDR1 is LNHDA and CDR2 SQIVND (reference sequence). Trimming at V came to 2 bases and at J to 14 bases, leaving 7 bases not matched to a gene. The CDR3 is 12 residues long. This CDR3 reads CASSIRSGGWYF. CDR3 sequence (DNA): TGTGCCAGTAGTATAAGGTCAGGGGGATGGTATTTT. The variable domain in full, completed from reference TRBV19 and TRBJ2-3, reads DGGITQSPKYLFRKEGQNVTLSCEQNLNHDAMYWYRQDPGQGLRLIYYSQIVNDFQKGDIAEGYSVSREKKESFPLTVTSAQKNPTAFYLCASSIRSGGWYFGPGTRLTVL.

The V and J genes are TRBV9 and TRBJ2-7; D possibly corresponds to TRBD1 (6 bases). The V and J ends lost 0 bases and 7 bases respectively, with 17 bases between them. Germline CDR1 SGDLS, CDR2 YYNGEE. This CDR3 region has 15 residues. The CDR3 sequence: CASSVAPGAVVEQYF. In DNA form, the CDR3 reads TGTGCCAGCAGCGTAGCTCCAGGGGCCGTCGTGGAGCAGTACTTC. Drawing the rest from reference TRBV9 and TRBJ2-7, the complete variable domain is DSGVTQTPKHLITATGQRVTLRCSPRSGDLSVYWYQQSLDQGLQFLIQYYNGEERAKGNILERFSAQQFPDLHSELNLSSLELGDSALYFCASSVAPGAVVEQYFGPGTRLTVT.

This chain connects TRBV6-1 to TRBJ1-2; unclear D gene. CDR3 length: 15 amino acids. Trimming pared 1 base from V and 0 bases from J, leaving 9 bases between. In germline, CDR1 is MNHNS, CDR2 SASEGT. The CDR3 DNA follows: TGTGCCAGCAGTGAAGTGGGCATAGCTAACTATGGCTACACCTTC. This codes for CASSEVGIANYGYTF.

The J gene is TRBJ2-2, the V gene TRBV5-6, with unresolved D. The length of the CDR3 is 14 residues. Germline V gives CDR1 SGHDT, CDR2 YYEEEE. V lost 4 bases to trimming and J lost 3 bases, with 10 bases between them. The CDR3 sequence is CASSLRLHTGELFF. CDR3 bases: TGTGCCAGCAGCCTTAGACTCCACACCGGGGAGCTGTTTTTT.

The genes are TRBV5-1 and TRBJ1-2; D not resolved. The CDR3 spans 12 residues. V lost 5 bases and J 7 bases, leaving 12 bases between the germline ends. Germline CDR1 reads SGHRS; CDR2 reads YFSETQ. CDR3 sequence reads: CASRVARSGYTF. The CDR3 DNA is TGCGCCAGCAGGGTAGCCCGCTCTGGCTACACCTTC.

The rearrangement links TRBV7-8 to TRBJ1-2, with D uncertain. The CDR3 loop spans 13 amino acids. The germline gives CDR1 SGHVS, CDR2 FQNEAQ. With 5 bases removed from V and 2 bases from J, the gap between germline ends came to 9 bases. As DNA, the CDR3 is TGTGCCAGCAGCCCGAGAGGGAACTATGGCTACACCTTC. Amino acid sequence: CASSPRGNYGYTF.